These T cell receptor beta chains were read from a single sample in a study of cytotoxic CD8 clonotypes in ibrutinib-treated CLL. The assay was immunoSEQ multiplex PCR, and TCRdb's table has in-frame clones only and misses some. The sample records about 40,000 clones, 55% to 80% being singletons. The specimen was PBMCs, collected at disease progression, from a patient treated with ibrutinib. Receptors were obtained from a human donor with chronic lymphocytic leukemia. Each CDR3 is given with its conserved first and last residue. Fields, in order: V gene, clone size, J gene, CDR3 length, D gene, CDR3 DNA, CDR3 protein. A D gene is named only where the DNA matches it firmly. Size tells how often a clone was seen (once, few, many) or the class of an expanded clone, and some rows leave it out.

>TRBV19|-|TRBJ1-4|16|-
TGTGCCAGTAGTACTTCAGGGAGGGCCGGGAGGGAAAAACTGTTTTTT
CASSTSGRAGREKLFF
>TRBV9|-|TRBJ2-3|14|-
TGTGCCAGCAAACGAGGGAGTGAGACAGATACGCAGTATTTT
CASKRGSETDTQYF
>TRBV1|few|TRBJ2-2|19|-
TGCACCAGCAGCCAAGATCGGTTCTTGGAACTAGAGTCCGCCGGGGAGCTGTTTTTT
CTSSQDRFLELESAGELFF
>TRBV7-3|-|TRBJ2-2|15|TRBD1
TGTGCCAGCAGCTTAACAGGGGGCGGCACCGGGGAGCTGTTTTTT
CASSLTGGGTGELFF
>TRBV19|-|TRBJ2-7|16|TRBD2
TGTGCCAGTAGTGCGAGCGGGAGCGCGCTTCGCTACGAGCAGTACTTC
CASSASGSALRYEQYF
>TRBV12-5|-|TRBJ2-3|15|-
TGTGCTAGTGGTTTGCTTCAGGGGTGGACAGATACGCAGTATTTT
CASGLLQGWTDTQYF
>TRBV21-1|-|TRBJ2-7|15|-
TGTGCCAGCAGCAAACACCTAGCGGGAGAGCACGAGCAGTACTTC
CASSKHLAGEHEQYF
>TRBV9|-|TRBJ2-1|14|TRBD2
TGTGCCAGCAGCGTTCTAGCGGAGGTCAATGAGCAGTTCTTC
CASSVLAEVNEQFF
>TRBV27|-|TRBJ2-1|15|-
TGTGCCAGCAGTCAAGGGGGTTATTCCTACAATGAGCAGTTCTTC
CASSQGGYSYNEQFF
>TRBV27|-|TRBJ2-7|14|-
TGTGCCAGCAGTCAGACAGGAGAGGTCTACGAGCAGTACTTC
CASSQTGEVYEQYF
>TRBV19|-|TRBJ1-4|11|-
TGTGCCAGTAAAGGGGGAGAAAAACTGTTTTTT
CASKGGEKLFF
>TRBV11-1|-|TRBJ2-5|15|-
TGTGCCAGCAGCTTAGAACTCTCCCTAAGGGAGACCCAGTACTTC
CASSLELSLRETQYF
>TRBV7-2|-|TRBJ2-4|13|-
TGTGCCAGCAGCGTTAACAGGGAAAACATTCAGTACTTC
CASSVNRENIQYF
>TRBV5-1|-|TRBJ1-4|14|-
TGCGCCAGCAGCTTGGGGTCGTCTAATGAAAAACTGTTTTTT
CASSLGSSNEKLFF
>TRBV28|-|TRBJ2-3|14|-
TGTGCCAGCAGCCCCGGGATAGACACAGATACGCAGTATTTT
CASSPGIDTDTQYF
>TRBV5-1|-|TRBJ2-7|14|TRBD1
TGCGCCAGCAGCATCGGACAGGGTACCGACGAGCAGTACTTC
CASSIGQGTDEQYF
>TRBV7-8|few|TRBJ1-2|13|-
TGTGCCAGTGGCCTTGGGGCGGGCTATGGCTACACCTTC
CASGLGAGYGYTF
>TRBV28|-|TRBJ2-7|17|TRBD1
TGTGCCAGCACCAAACTCAGACAGGGCCTCGCTGCCTACGAGCAGTACTTC
CASTKLRQGLAAYEQYF
>TRBV11-2|-|TRBJ2-1|17|-
TGTGCCAGCAGCTTAGATCAATCTCCTGGACGGTCCGGTGAGCAGTTCTTC
CASSLDQSPGRSGEQFF
>TRBV7-9|-|TRBJ2-3|11|-
TGTGCCACCTTCAGGTCAGATACGCAGTATTTT
CATFRSDTQYF
>TRBV30|medium-sized|TRBJ1-3|20|-
TGTGCCTGGAGTCCGATCAGCCATAGGGTCCTGGGATACTCTGGAAACACCATATATTTT
CAWSPISHRVLGYSGNTIYF
>TRBV4-3|-|TRBJ2-2|18|TRBD2
TGCGCCAGCAGCCAAGGGTTGGTAGCGGGAGGAAGCACCGGGGAGCTGTTTTTT
CASSQGLVAGGSTGELFF
>TRBV7-8|-|TRBJ2-1|16|-
TGTGCCAGCAGCAGCTACAGGGCCGGTACCTACAATGAGCAGTTCTTC
CASSSYRAGTYNEQFF
>TRBV4-1|-|TRBJ2-1|17|-
TGCGCCAGCAGCCGCCAGCGAGGAGGCACTTCCTACAATGAGCAGTTCTTC
CASSRQRGGTSYNEQFF
>TRBV5-5|-|TRBJ2-5|11|-
TGTGCCAGCAGCGTGAAAGAGACCCAGTACTTC
CASSVKETQYF
>TRBV29-1|-|TRBJ2-2|15|-
TGCAGCATACAGGTCGTGGGACTCCACACCGGGGAGCTGTTTTTT
CSIQVVGLHTGELFF
>TRBV4-2|-|TRBJ2-3|22|TRBD2
TGTGCCAGCAGCCAAGATAGCCGGGGAGGAGCGGGAGGGCCAACGAGCACAGATACGCAGTATTTT
CASSQDSRGGAGGPTSTDTQYF
>TRBV2|few|TRBJ2-7|14|-
TGTGCCAGCATCCGAGAGCAGAACATCTACGAGCAGTACTTC
CASIREQNIYEQYF
>TRBV4-2|-|TRBJ2-1|15|TRBD2
TGTGCCAGCAGCCAAGAGCTAGCGGATTACAATGAGCAGTTCTTC
CASSQELADYNEQFF
>TRBV28|-|TRBJ1-5|15|TRBD1
TGTGCCAGCAAGACAGGGACGGTGGGCAATCAGCCCCAGCATTTT
CASKTGTVGNQPQHF
>TRBV2|-|TRBJ2-1|13|-
TGTGCCAGCAGGCTAGGGGGGGCTGTTGAGCAGTTCTTC
CASRLGGAVEQFF
>TRBV7-6|-|TRBJ1-1|14|-
TGTGCCAGCAGCCTCACAGGGACGAACACTGAAGCTTTCTTT
CASSLTGTNTEAFF
>TRBV6-1|-|TRBJ2-2|12|-
TGTGCCAGCAGTGACTCGGTTCTGGAGCTGTTTTTT
CASSDSVLELFF
>TRBV29-1|-|TRBJ2-3|14|TRBD2
TGCAGCGTTGAACTAGCGGGAGGGCCGCATACGCAGTATTTT
CSVELAGGPHTQYF
>TRBV6-1|-|TRBJ2-1|14|-
TGTGCCAGCAGTGAAGAACGGGGGCCACGGGAGCAGTTCTTC
CASSEERGPREQFF
>TRBV28|few|TRBJ1-2|13|-
TGTGCCAGCAGTTTGTACTCCAAATATGGCTACACCTTC
CASSLYSKYGYTF